A selection of T cell receptor beta chains follows, all from one sample in a study of blood T cell repertoires in COVID-19. Assay: immunoSEQ multiplex PCR; the TCRdb copy retains only in-frame clones and omits some. The profile shows over 150,000 clones, 88% of them singletons. Sequenced: PBMCs or T cells enriched from blood (not recorded which). The source is a woman in her late teens or twenties who had recovered from COVID-19. Each CDR3 is given with its conserved first and last residue. A D gene is named only where the DNA matches it firmly. Where a row states a size, it is once, few, many or the class of an expanded clone; other rows omit it.

. . TRBJ1-2 TRBV30 TGTGCCTGGAGTGTAACGGGGGAGGGGGGCTACACCTTC CAWSVTGEGGYTF
TRBD1 . TRBJ2-2 TRBV19 TGTGCCAGTAGTATAGGACAGGGGGCGGAAGGCACCGGGGAGCTGTTTTTT CASSIGQGAEGTGELFF
. many TRBJ1-2 TRBV30 TGTGCCTGGAGTCTCACGGGAGGGGTTTATGGCTACACCTTC CAWSLTGGVYGYTF
. once TRBJ2-7 TRBV7-2 TGTGCCAGCAGCGAAGGGGGCTACGAGCAGTACTTC CASSEGGYEQYF
. . TRBJ1-4 TRBV6-5 TGTGCCAGCAGGGACCCGGGGGGAAATGAAAAACTGTTTTTT CASRDPGGNEKLFF
TRBD1 . TRBJ2-3 TRBV7-2 TGTGCCAGCAGTAGCCCGGGACAGACGACAGATACGCAGTATTTT CASSSPGQTTDTQYF
TRBD1 . TRBJ1-1 TRBV7-9 TGTGCCAGCAGCAAGAGAAGGCGGGACAGGGGGGAAGGGACTGAAGCTTTCTTT CASSKRRRDRGEGTEAFF
. once TRBJ2-6 TRBV5-4 TGTGCCAGCAGCTTTTTCCAGGGGGGCCCTGGGGCCAACGTCCTGACTTTC CASSFFQGGPGANVLTF
. . TRBJ1-3 TRBV28 TGTGCCAGCAGGAGCCCTCTCCGGGCTGGAAACACCATATATTTT CASRSPLRAGNTIYF
. . TRBJ2-7 TRBV18 TGTGCCAGCTCAAAGGACGGGAACTCCTACGAGCAGTACTTC CASSKDGNSYEQYF
TRBD1 . TRBJ2-1 TRBV6-2/TRBV6-3 TGTGCCAGCAGTTACCACGGACAGGGGGGAAATGAGCAGTTCTTC CASSYHGQGGNEQFF
. . TRBJ1-3 TRBV7-9 TGTGCCAGCAGCTTAACTAACTCTGGAAACACCATATATTTT CASSLTNSGNTIYF
TRBD1 once TRBJ2-3 TRBV28 TGTGCCAGCAGTAACCGGGACAGCGGCACAGATACGCAGTATTTT CASSNRDSGTDTQYF
TRBD2 . TRBJ2-3 TRBV4-3 TGCGCCAGCAGCCCCGGGACTAGCGGCTTCACAGATACGCAGTATTTT CASSPGTSGFTDTQYF
TRBD1 . TRBJ1-5 TRBV5-6 TGTGCCAGCAGCTTAAGAGCCGGGACAGGGGAGAGTCAGCCCCAGCATTTT CASSLRAGTGESQPQHF
TRBD1 . TRBJ1-1 TRBV5-6 TGTGCCAGCAGCTTAGACAGGGGGCAGGTTGACACTGAAGCTTTCTTT CASSLDRGQVDTEAFF
. . TRBJ1-6 TRBV27 TGTGCCAGCAGTTTAGGGGGGAATTCGGATTCACCCCTCCACTTT CASSLGGNSDSPLHF
. . TRBJ2-2 TRBV28 TGTGCCAGCAGTTTTTATTCGGGACATCGGACCGGGGAGCTGTTTTTT CASSFYSGHRTGELFF
. few TRBJ2-2 TRBV19 TGTGCCAGTAGTATCGGGACGAACACCGGGGAGCTGTTTTTT CASSIGTNTGELFF
TRBD2 many TRBJ2-3 TRBV6-5 TGTGCCAGCAGTTATTCGGGGGGGCATGGGGATACGCAGTATTTT CASSYSGGHGDTQYF
. . TRBJ2-7 TRBV5-5 TGTGCCAGTTCAAATCGTCCCACAGCCATAAGCTCCTACGAGCAGTACTTC CASSNRPTAISSYEQYF
. . TRBJ2-3 TRBV5-5 TGTGCCAGCGTTTCGGATACGCAGTATTTT CASVSDTQYF
. . TRBJ2-3 TRBV2 TGTGCCAGCAGTGAAGCGGGGGTAGCGGCCCTCACAGATACGCAGTATTTT CASSEAGVAALTDTQYF
TRBD2 . TRBJ2-7 TRBV27 TGTGCCAGCAGTTCGGGACTAGCGGGCATCGAGCAGTACTTC CASSSGLAGIEQYF
TRBD2 . TRBJ2-2 TRBV9 TGTGCCAGCAGCGGTAGCGGGAGTACCGGGTGGCACACCGGGGAGCTGTTTTTT CASSGSGSTGWHTGELFF
TRBD1 . TRBJ2-1 TRBV10-3 TGTGCCATCAGTGACTTTACCGGGACAGGGGATGAGCAGTTCTTC CAISDFTGTGDEQFF
. . TRBJ1-5 TRBV18 TGTGCCAGCTCACCGTCCGACGGGATGAGGCCCCAGCATTTT CASSPSDGMRPQHF
. . TRBJ2-5 TRBV6-2/TRBV6-3 TGTGCCAGCAGTTACCTACAGGTGAAAGAGACCCAGTACTTC CASSYLQVKETQYF
. . TRBJ1-1 TRBV6-5 TGTGCCAGCATACTAGCCGCGACAGCTAACACTGAAGCTTTCTTT CASILAATANTEAFF
TRBD1 . TRBJ1-2 TRBV5-6 TGTGCCAGCAGCTTGTCTCGGACAGGGCTCCGCCCAGTATTACATGGCTACACCTTC CASSLSRTGLRPVLHGYTF